Included here is one TCR beta chain sequence, with context. No antigen is known for it. There are no base qualities to consult, and no much larger clone falls within one base. The cohort was made up of 666 healthy bone marrow donors. At the time of sampling, all cohort members were nominally healthy, though unrecorded immune exposures were likely present. The donor tested CMV seronegative, placing the donor among the 350 or so seronegative members of the cohort. Every donor gave a peripheral blood sample, and the peripheral blood mononuclear cells from that sample were used for TCR beta sequencing. Genomic DNA extraction from the blood cell samples was performed with the Qiagen DNeasy Blood Extraction Kit. Library construction relied on the immunoSEQ multiplex PCR assay. A mixture of 60 forward primers for TCR Vbeta segments and 13 reverse primers for TCR Jbeta segments was used in the multiplex PCR. Amplification of the CDR3 region of rearranged TCR beta genes was performed with a multiplex PCR assay on genomic DNA. The Illumina HiSeq System was used to sequence the amplified TCR beta libraries as 87-base-pair reads. The study's processing was this. In a later analysis, tens of millions of unique TCR beta chains were counted across the 500 to 850 repertoires, and roughly 10 million of these chains were shared by at least two donors. Raw reads were error-corrected and collapsed into unique sequences by a nearest-neighbor algorithm in which closely related sequences were merged to remove PCR and sequencing errors. Alignment of CDR3 sequences to IMGT reference sequences was used to assign V, D and J gene segments. Each retained sequence needed at least a six-nucleotide match to both a V gene segment and a J gene segment. Rearrangements were classified as productive when the CDR3 lacked stop codons and remained in frame with V and J, and all other rearrangements were classified as non-productive. CDR3 was defined by IMGT convention, running from the second conserved V-encoded cysteine to the conserved J-encoded phenylalanine. Sequences without an unambiguous match to a single V gene segment were excluded from the earlier analysis of a few hundred of the donors. An earlier analysis of a few hundred of the donors called V segments functional above 56.7% productive rearrangements and segregating when the between-donor standard deviation exceeded 5%. To diagnose cytomegalovirus status from the catalog of TCR beta chain sequences, a statistical classification framework was built. A later analysis assigned V and J genes by comparing TCR nucleotide sequences with IMGT/GENE-DB human TR gene sequences. The TCRdist pipeline was used in a later analysis to assign CDR3 sequences and most-parsimonious VDJ recombination scenarios. In a later analysis, each TCR beta chain was defined by its CDR3 amino acid sequence together with its V-gene family, and reads lacking a unique V-gene family were excluded. To address suspected cross-contamination and a sequencing artifact, a later analysis removed several hundred highly shared, low-generation-probability nucleotide sequences. In a later analysis, a clonal expansion index for each public chain was calculated from normalized within-repertoire ranks of inferred template counts. Generation probabilities in a later analysis came from a VDJ recombination model fitted to out-of-frame rearrangements, and those results were checked against IGoR. A later analysis scored TCR-TCR, TCR-HLA and TCR-CMV co-occurrence with hypergeometric tests, applying a repertoire-size bias correction to TCR pairs. In a later analysis, false discovery rates were estimated by permuting HLA or CMV assignments 20 times. In a later analysis, co-occurring TCRs were grouped using DBSCAN, with TCRdist sequence similarity added in when clustering inside HLA-allele-positive subsets. Repertoires with fewer than 30,000 or more than 120,000 public chains were left out of co-occurrence clustering, as were roughly five repertoires with anomalous nucleotide sharing. The table was pulled from immuneACCESS by TCRdb, which kept in-frame rearrangements only. Such tables lose some clones; where checked, under half of the loss comes from unresolved V genes, and the rest has no known cause. V, J and clone size were drawn from that table, and D and trimming were deduced from the DNA. The sample table shows 80,000 to 100,000 clones, and around 80% are seen once. Together, the top ten hold more than 1.4% of the sample.

These data belong to a study of cytomegalovirus exposure and HLA in healthy donors (dated by TCRdb to the late 2010s). As for the study more broadly: An earlier analysis of some 550 of the donors reported approximately 290 Gb of sequence data and around 110 million unique TCR beta sequences from 190 million or so T cells. An early release that covered 500 to 800 HLA-typed donors contained around 300 gigabases of sequencing data and approximately 85 million unique TCR sequences. Of the 350 to 450 genotyped donors, 81% were placed in the genetic ancestry cluster associated with self-reported Caucasian donors. The study aimed to test whether cataloging public T cell receptors could reveal signatures of past pathogen exposure. The study profiled the T cell repertoires of 550 to 700 subjects by immunosequencing and related them to cytomegalovirus serostatus. In addition to the first cohort of around 670 subjects, a separate validation cohort of under 150 different subjects was used. High-throughput TCR immunosequencing, statistical association of individual TCRs with disease status, and machine learning were combined to predict cytomegalovirus infection status. A later analysis re-analyzed previously published TCR beta repertoires from 666 donors and added high-resolution HLA genotyping to study TCR occurrence patterns. The later analysis used no new phenotypic data to find candidate immune exposures, relying instead on TCR beta sequences and their occurrence across donors. In an earlier analysis of a few hundred of the donors, high-throughput TCR beta sequencing was used to judge whether each TCR beta V gene segment behaved as functional or pseudogenic. Donor age, sex, ethnicity and CMV serostatus were collected together with the repertoire data. In a later genetic analysis, genome-wide SNP genotypes for about 65% of the 666 donors were used, and that subset was treated as a discovery cohort. Every repertoire in the discovery cohort had been generated on one and the same sequencing platform. Class I and class II HLA loci were covered by the typing at four-digit resolution. Typing coverage varied by locus: 629-630 donors for A, B, C, DRB1 and DQB1; under 550 for DQA1; over 600 for DPA1; some 470 for DPB1. Because of strong linkage in the cohort, 4 to 6 DR-DQ haplotypes were treated as single units for association and clustering. Across 398 genotyped donors of the cohort, an average of approximately 240,000 unique TCR beta nucleotide sequences per donor were sequenced, and approximately 19% of those sequences were non-productive.

Summary of the overall study and its limitations: Compared with the approximately 670-donor mean, donors in an Asian-associated ancestry cluster had fewer N-insertions in productive TCRs, according to a later genetic analysis. V-gene and J-gene trimming of TCR beta chains was associated with a missense DCLRE1C variant in a later genetic analysis, and the association was replicated in an independent cohort. CMV serostatus was the only immune exposure information available for the cohort. A later analysis reported that several top co-occurrence clusters appeared linked to parvovirus B19, influenza, CMV and Epstein-Barr virus. In a later analysis, the rate of TCR association differed among HLA loci, with DRB1 alleles having the most associated TCRs and HLA-C alleles having the fewest. Specific HLA alleles were associated with 15,000 to 20,000 TCR beta sequences at a false discovery rate of 0.05 in a later analysis. In an earlier analysis of about 540 of the donors, most TCR beta V segments were observed in productive rearrangements about 87% or about 30% of the time, broadly matching IMGT annotations. Most CMV-associated TCR beta chains appeared to be HLA-restricted in a later analysis, and the HLA associations seemed to be driven largely by CMV exposure. HLA typing was unavailable for some donors at each locus, so association tests used only the typed subset. A further reported finding was that TCR beta sequences accurately predicted the HLA-A and HLA-B alleles for most subjects in the first cohort. When HLA alleles, especially DR and DQ, strongly co-occurred, attributing TCR associations to individual alleles was difficult. In this cohort, only TCR beta chains were sequenced, and detectable features were limited by the absence of alpha or paired-chain data. Because counts were too low, roughly 18 rarely observed V segments, including chromosome 9 orphons, were left out of the earlier analysis of a few hundred of the donors. The authors suggested that the approach could potentially be extended to other disease states and immunological phenotypes. Some IMGT-functional V segments, including TRBV6-2 and TRBV6-3, could not be told apart with the 87-base-pair reads, so those segments were excluded. In vitro tests confirmed that a few of the cytomegalovirus-associated TCR beta chains recognize cytomegalovirus antigens. A cluster of highly shared sequence variants was judged likely to represent a technical artifact of the sequencing pipeline. The classifier was reported to diagnose cytomegalovirus status with high specificity and sensitivity in both the original and validation cohorts. The presence/absence analyses assumed that sequencing depth was roughly uniform across donors, and that assumption may not be true. In a later analysis, HLA-associated TCR beta chains showed more clonal expansion and lower generation probabilities than non-associated chains that were equally common. Correlated functional status among segregating V segments might be attributable to linkage disequilibrium, but an unknown experimental factor could not be ruled out. A total of 150 to 200 TCR beta chains were listed by the study as associated with cytomegalovirus. While some public TCRs were present in many individuals, most TCR sequences turned up only very rarely across donors.

The CDR3 measures 15 amino acids from cysteine to phenylalanine. The retained sequence is limited to the CDR3, 45 bases, with the frame set at the first base. As encoded in the germline V gene, CDR1 is SGHRS while CDR2 is YFSETQ. V and J lose 5 bases and 3 bases, and a span of 18 bases separates them. Sequencing used PBMCs. The receptor chain draws on TRBV5-1 and TRBJ2-7; the D gene is perhaps TRBD1, from 7 matching bases. This TCR derives from a man in his forties in good health and CMV-seronegative. The CDR3: CASRIRQGLYYEQYF. The DNA sequence follows: TGCGCCAGCAGGATTAGACAGGGACTCTACTACGAGCAGTACTTC.